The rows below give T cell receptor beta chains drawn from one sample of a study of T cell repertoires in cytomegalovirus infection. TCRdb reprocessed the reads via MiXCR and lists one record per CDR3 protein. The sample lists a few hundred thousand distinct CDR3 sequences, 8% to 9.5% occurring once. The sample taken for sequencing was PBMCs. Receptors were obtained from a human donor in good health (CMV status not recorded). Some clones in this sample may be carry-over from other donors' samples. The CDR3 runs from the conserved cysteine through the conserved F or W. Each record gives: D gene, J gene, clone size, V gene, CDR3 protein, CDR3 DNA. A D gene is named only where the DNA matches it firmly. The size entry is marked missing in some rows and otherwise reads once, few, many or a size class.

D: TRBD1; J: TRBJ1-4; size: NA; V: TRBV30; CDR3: CAWSTGTGIPGGNEKLFF; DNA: TGTGCCTGGAGTACCGGGACAGGGATCCCCGGCGGTAATGAAAAACTGTTTTTT
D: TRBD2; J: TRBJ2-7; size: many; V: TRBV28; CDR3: CASSSVGLAHRDSYEQYF; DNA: TGTGCCAGCAGTTCCGTGGGACTAGCGCACCGCGACTCCTACGAGCAGTACTTC
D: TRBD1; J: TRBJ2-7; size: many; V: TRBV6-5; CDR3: CASSQMTGYEQYF; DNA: TGTGCCAGCAGTCAGATGACAGGGTACGAGCAGTACTTC
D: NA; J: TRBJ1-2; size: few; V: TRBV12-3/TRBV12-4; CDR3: CASSLIAGGGYGYTF; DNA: TGTGCCAGCAGTTTAATTGCAGGAGGAGGCTATGGCTACACCTTC
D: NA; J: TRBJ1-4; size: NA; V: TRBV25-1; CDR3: CASSEFGVREKLFF; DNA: TGTGCCAGCAGTGAATTTGGGGTACGGGAAAAACTGTTTTTT
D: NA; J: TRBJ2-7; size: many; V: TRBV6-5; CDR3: CASSYTRQESSYEQYF; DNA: TGTGCCAGCAGTTACACCCGACAGGAAAGCAGCTACGAGCAGTACTTC
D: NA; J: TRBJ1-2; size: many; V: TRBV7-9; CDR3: CASSLDVWGGEGYTF; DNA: TGTGCCAGCAGCTTAGACGTCTGGGGCGGGGAAGGCTACACCTTC
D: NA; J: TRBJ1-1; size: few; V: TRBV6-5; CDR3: CASSYSVVEGEAFF; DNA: TGTGCCAGCAGTTACTCAGTCGTGGAGGGCGAAGCTTTCTTT
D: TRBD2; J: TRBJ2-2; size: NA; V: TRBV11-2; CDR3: CASSTTSGRRVGELFF; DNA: TGTGCCAGCAGCACAACTAGCGGGAGAAGGGTCGGGGAGCTGTTTTTT
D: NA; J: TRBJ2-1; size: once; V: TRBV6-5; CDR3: CASRTLQGSSYNEQFF; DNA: TGTGCCAGCAGGACACTGCAGGGGAGCTCCTACAATGAGCAGTTCTTC
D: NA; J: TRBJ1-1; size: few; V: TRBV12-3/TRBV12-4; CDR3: CASSSGPPEAFF; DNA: TGTGCCAGCAGTTCCGGGCCTCCCGAAGCTTTCTTT
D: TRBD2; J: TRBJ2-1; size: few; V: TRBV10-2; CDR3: CASTYLAGGPNEQFF; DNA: TGCGCCAGCACCTATCTAGCGGGAGGGCCCAATGAGCAGTTCTTC
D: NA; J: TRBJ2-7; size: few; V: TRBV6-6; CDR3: CASRLAYEQYF; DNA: TGTGCCTCTCGGCTTGCCTACGAGCAGTACTTC
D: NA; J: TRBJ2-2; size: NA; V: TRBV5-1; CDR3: CASRFVQGGTGELFF; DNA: TGCGCCAGCCGCTTTGTGCAGGGAGGTACCGGGGAGCTGTTTTTT
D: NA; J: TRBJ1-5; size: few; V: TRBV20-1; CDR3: CSASPPTGYQPQHF; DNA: TGCAGTGCTAGTCCGCCAACAGGGTACCAGCCCCAGCATTTT
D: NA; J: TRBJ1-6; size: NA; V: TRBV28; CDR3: CASSPQNGNSPLHF; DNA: TGTGCCAGCAGCCCCCAGAACGGGAATTCACCCCTCCACTTT
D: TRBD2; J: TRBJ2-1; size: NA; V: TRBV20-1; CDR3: CSADRTSGTFSYNEQFF; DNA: TGCAGTGCCGATAGGACTAGCGGGACTTTTTCCTACAATGAGCAGTTCTTC
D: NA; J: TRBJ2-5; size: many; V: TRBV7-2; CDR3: CASSMYSRNRPETQYF; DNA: TGTGCCAGCAGCATGTATTCTCGTAACCGCCCAGAGACCCAGTACTTC
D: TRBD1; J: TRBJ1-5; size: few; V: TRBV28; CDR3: CASTNFGQGGNQPQHF; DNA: TGTGCCAGCACCAACTTCGGACAGGGTGGCAATCAGCCCCAGCATTTT
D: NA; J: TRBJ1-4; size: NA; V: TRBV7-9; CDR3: CASSFLQGEKLFF; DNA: TGTGCCAGCAGCTTTCTTCAAGGGGAAAAACTGTTTTTT
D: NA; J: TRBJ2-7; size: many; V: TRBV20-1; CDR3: CSAIPPSSYEQYF; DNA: TGCAGTGCTATCCCCCCGAGTTCCTACGAGCAGTACTTC
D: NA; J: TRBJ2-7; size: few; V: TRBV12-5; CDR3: CASGPVGDHEQYF; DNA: TGTGCTAGTGGCCCGGTAGGGGATCACGAGCAGTACTTC
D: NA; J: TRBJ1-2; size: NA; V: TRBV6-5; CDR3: CASSRIMGRGYTF; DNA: TGTGCCAGCAGTCGAATTATGGGACGCGGCTACACCTTC
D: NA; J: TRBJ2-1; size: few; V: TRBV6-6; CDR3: CASSYSSFGNEQFF; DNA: TGTGCCAGCAGTTACTCGAGTTTTGGCAATGAGCAGTTCTTC
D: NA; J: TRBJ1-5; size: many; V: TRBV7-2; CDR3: CASSLVGGNNQPQHF; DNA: TGTGCCAGCAGCTTAGTGGGTGGGAACAATCAGCCCCAGCATTTT
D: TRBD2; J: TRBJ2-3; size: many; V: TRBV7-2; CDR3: CASSLERVAGGSSTDTQYF; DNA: TGTGCCAGCAGCTTAGAACGGGTAGCGGGGGGCTCTAGCACAGATACGCAGTATTTT
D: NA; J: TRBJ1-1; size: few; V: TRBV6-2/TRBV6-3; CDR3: CASSYDRTGAFF; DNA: TGTGCCAGCAGTTACGACAGGACGGGAGCTTTCTTT
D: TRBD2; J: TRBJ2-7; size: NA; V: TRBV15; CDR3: CATSRGIAGASYEQYF; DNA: TGTGCCACCAGCAGAGGGATAGCGGGAGCCTCCTACGAGCAGTACTTC